The T cell receptor (beta chain) under discussion was sequenced for a study of cytomegalovirus exposure and HLA in healthy donors. Study findings and constraints: A prior analysis recorded that most TCR beta V segments were productive about 87% or about 30% of the time.

Trimming removed 3 bases at V and 0 bases at J, with 9 bases between. CDR1 and CDR2 (germline): SQVTM, ANQGSEA. This CDR3 has 13 residues. In the PCR, 60 Vbeta and 13 Jbeta primers were used. Clones were read by immunoSEQ multiplex PCR, and TCRdb kept only the in-frame ones, dropping some. The repertoire holds about 250,000 clones, with 80% as singletons. Concerning this clone: Its specificity is unknown.

The sequence came from a girl under 10 years old in good health and CMV-seronegative. The sample was PBMCs. This sequence joins TRBV29-1 and TRBJ2-7; maybe TRBD2 (5 bases). The CDR3 nucleotides are TGCAGCGTTGAGGAGGCGGACTCCTACGAGCAGTACTTC. It yields the protein CSVEEADSYEQYF.